The rows below give T cell receptor beta chains drawn from one sample of a study of blood T cell repertoires in COVID-19. Using immunoSEQ multiplex PCR, the repertoire was profiled, and TCRdb retains in-frame clones only, with some absent. Among 150,000 or so clones listed, 80% were seen once. The source material was PBMCs or T cells enriched from blood (not recorded which). The receptors stem from a woman aged 60 to 75 who had recovered from COVID-19. Both conserved end residues are part of each CDR3. D genes are given only for firm matches. Clone size appears in some rows only: once, few, many, or a class for an expanded clone.

J gene: TRBJ1-5; V gene: TRBV5-1; clone size: -; D gene: -; CDR3 DNA: TGCGCCAGCAGCTTGACAGGCCTAGGTTTCAATCAGCCCCAGCATTTT; CDR3 protein: CASSLTGLGFNQPQHF
J gene: TRBJ2-7; V gene: TRBV12-3/TRBV12-4; clone size: -; D gene: -; CDR3 DNA: TGTGCCAGCAGCATAGACATCACCAACGAGCAGTACTTC; CDR3 protein: CASSIDITNEQYF
J gene: TRBJ2-7; V gene: TRBV5-4; clone size: -; D gene: -; CDR3 DNA: TGTGCCAGCAGCTTGGAACAGATCTACGAGCAGTACTTC; CDR3 protein: CASSLEQIYEQYF
J gene: TRBJ2-5; V gene: TRBV13; clone size: -; D gene: TRBD1; CDR3 DNA: TGTGCCAGCAGCATTCGAGGGGGCCGAGAGACCCAGTACTTC; CDR3 protein: CASSIRGGRETQYF
J gene: TRBJ2-7; V gene: TRBV3-1/TRBV3-2; clone size: -; D gene: -; CDR3 DNA: TGTGCCAGCAGCCAAGATCGGGTGGGCGGGGCGGCCTCCTACGAGCAGTACTTC; CDR3 protein: CASSQDRVGGAASYEQYF
J gene: TRBJ1-6; V gene: TRBV6-5; clone size: -; D gene: -; CDR3 DNA: TGTGCCAGCATCCAGACACAGGGTGTTAATTCACCCCTCCACTTT; CDR3 protein: CASIQTQGVNSPLHF
J gene: TRBJ1-1; V gene: TRBV3-1/TRBV3-2; clone size: -; D gene: -; CDR3 DNA: TGTGCCAGCAGCCAAGTTCGGGGGATAGTAGTGGGCACTGAAGCTTTCTTT; CDR3 protein: CASSQVRGIVVGTEAFF
J gene: TRBJ2-5; V gene: TRBV2; clone size: -; D gene: TRBD1; CDR3 DNA: TGTGCCAGCAGGAAACAGGGGGCAGAGACCCAGTACTTC; CDR3 protein: CASRKQGAETQYF
J gene: TRBJ2-7; V gene: TRBV5-1; clone size: -; D gene: TRBD1; CDR3 DNA: TGCGCCAGCAGCTCCCCTTCCGGGACAGGGGATGGTAAGCAGTACTTC; CDR3 protein: CASSSPSGTGDGKQYF
J gene: TRBJ1-3; V gene: TRBV9; clone size: -; D gene: -; CDR3 DNA: TGTGCCAGCAGCGTAGAGGGAGGGGGATGGTACTATGGAAACACCATATATTTT; CDR3 protein: CASSVEGGGWYYGNTIYF
J gene: TRBJ1-1; V gene: TRBV9; clone size: -; D gene: TRBD1; CDR3 DNA: TGTGCCAGCAGCCCTAACCCAGGGGGCGATCCCGAAGCTTTCTTT; CDR3 protein: CASSPNPGGDPEAFF
J gene: TRBJ2-5; V gene: TRBV9; clone size: -; D gene: TRBD2; CDR3 DNA: TGTGCCAGCAGCCACGTTGAGGCTAGCGGGGGGTACCAAGAGACCCAGTACTTC; CDR3 protein: CASSHVEASGGYQETQYF
J gene: TRBJ1-2; V gene: TRBV11-2; clone size: -; D gene: -; CDR3 DNA: TGTGCCAGCAGCCTGAGCTATGGCTACACCTTC; CDR3 protein: CASSLSYGYTF
J gene: TRBJ2-1; V gene: TRBV5-1; clone size: few; D gene: TRBD1; CDR3 DNA: TGCGCCAGCAGCTTGGCTACCCTGACAGGGGTGCAGGCCAATGAGCAGTTCTTC; CDR3 protein: CASSLATLTGVQANEQFF
J gene: TRBJ2-5; V gene: TRBV9; clone size: -; D gene: TRBD2; CDR3 DNA: TGTGCCAGCAGCCCGCGGCTAGCGGGGGCTCCTGTGACCCAGTACTTC; CDR3 protein: CASSPRLAGAPVTQYF
J gene: TRBJ2-1; V gene: TRBV29-1; clone size: -; D gene: -; CDR3 DNA: TGCAGCGTTGATGGGCACTTCTCGAGCTCCTACAATGAGCAGTTCTTC; CDR3 protein: CSVDGHFSSSYNEQFF
J gene: TRBJ1-1; V gene: TRBV6-5; clone size: -; D gene: -; CDR3 DNA: TGTGCCAGCAGTTACTCTGTGTTAATGAACACTGAAGCTTTCTTT; CDR3 protein: CASSYSVLMNTEAFF
J gene: TRBJ2-3; V gene: TRBV4-2; clone size: -; D gene: -; CDR3 DNA: TGTGCCAGCAGCCAAGAACAAATCAGCACAGATACGCAGTATTTT; CDR3 protein: CASSQEQISTDTQYF
J gene: TRBJ2-1; V gene: TRBV13; clone size: once; D gene: TRBD2; CDR3 DNA: TGTGCCAGCAAGCTAGCGGGGGGGCCGTATGAGCAGTTCTTC; CDR3 protein: CASKLAGGPYEQFF
J gene: TRBJ2-1; V gene: TRBV11-2; clone size: -; D gene: -; CDR3 DNA: TGTGCCAGCAGCTTAGAACAGGGATATGAGCAGTTCTTC; CDR3 protein: CASSLEQGYEQFF
J gene: TRBJ2-1; V gene: TRBV5-1; clone size: -; D gene: -; CDR3 DNA: TGCGCCAGCAGCTTGGGCAGTAACAATGAGCAGTTCTTC; CDR3 protein: CASSLGSNNEQFF
J gene: TRBJ1-5; V gene: TRBV19; clone size: few; D gene: -; CDR3 DNA: TGTGCCAGTTTACCCAGGGTCAATAGTCAGCCCCAGCATTTT; CDR3 protein: CASLPRVNSQPQHF
J gene: TRBJ2-5; V gene: TRBV2; clone size: -; D gene: TRBD2; CDR3 DNA: TGTGCCAGCAGTGAACTCAGCGGGGGGGCCCAAGAGACCCAGTACTTC; CDR3 protein: CASSELSGGAQETQYF
J gene: TRBJ1-2; V gene: TRBV3-1/TRBV3-2; clone size: -; D gene: -; CDR3 DNA: TGTGCCAGCAGCCACCGACGCGCCGGGACTAACTATGGCTACACCTTC; CDR3 protein: CASSHRRAGTNYGYTF
J gene: TRBJ1-2; V gene: TRBV4-1; clone size: -; D gene: TRBD1; CDR3 DNA: TGCGCCAGCAGCCAAGATACGGGGGACAGGGGATTCTATGGCTACACCTTC; CDR3 protein: CASSQDTGDRGFYGYTF
J gene: TRBJ1-6; V gene: TRBV5-6; clone size: -; D gene: TRBD1; CDR3 DNA: TGTGCCAGCAGCAGTATGGACAGGGGTGTTTCACCCCTCCACTTT; CDR3 protein: CASSSMDRGVSPLHF
J gene: TRBJ1-3; V gene: TRBV9; clone size: -; D gene: TRBD1; CDR3 DNA: TGTGCCAGCAGCCCGAGTGAAGGACAGGGGCATGGAAACACCATATATTTT; CDR3 protein: CASSPSEGQGHGNTIYF
J gene: TRBJ1-2; V gene: TRBV4-2; clone size: -; D gene: -; CDR3 DNA: TGTGCCAGCAGCCAAGATCAGGGTAGCATGGGCTACACCTTC; CDR3 protein: CASSQDQGSMGYTF
J gene: TRBJ1-3; V gene: TRBV29-1; clone size: once; D gene: -; CDR3 DNA: TGCAGCGTTGAAGATCAGGGGTCTGGAAACACCATATATTTT; CDR3 protein: CSVEDQGSGNTIYF
J gene: TRBJ2-5; V gene: TRBV24-1; clone size: -; D gene: TRBD1; CDR3 DNA: TGTGCCACCAGTGAGGCCGGGACAGGGGGGTTGGAGACCCAGTACTTC; CDR3 protein: CATSEAGTGGLETQYF
J gene: TRBJ2-1; V gene: TRBV3-1/TRBV3-2; clone size: -; D gene: TRBD1; CDR3 DNA: TGTGCCAGCAGCCACGACGGGACAGCCTACAATGAGCAGTTCTTC; CDR3 protein: CASSHDGTAYNEQFF
J gene: TRBJ1-1; V gene: TRBV6-5; clone size: -; D gene: -; CDR3 DNA: TGTGCCAGCAGCTATGGCGGCACTGAAGCTTTCTTT; CDR3 protein: CASSYGGTEAFF
J gene: TRBJ2-5; V gene: TRBV5-1; clone size: -; D gene: -; CDR3 DNA: TGCGCCAGCAGCTCCGGGACACATGGGGGAGAGACCCAGTACTTC; CDR3 protein: CASSSGTHGGETQYF
J gene: TRBJ1-2; V gene: TRBV19; clone size: -; D gene: -; CDR3 DNA: TGTGCCAGTAGTATAAAAATCTCGGGGACTTACTATGGCTACACCTTC; CDR3 protein: CASSIKISGTYYGYTF
J gene: TRBJ1-1; V gene: TRBV30; clone size: -; D gene: -; CDR3 DNA: TGTGCCTGGAGTGTATTAGGAGGGGCCACTGAAGCTTTCTTT; CDR3 protein: CAWSVLGGATEAFF
J gene: TRBJ1-3; V gene: TRBV14; clone size: -; D gene: TRBD1; CDR3 DNA: TGTGCCAGCAGCCAAGGCCAGACAGGGGCTGGAAACACCATATATTTT; CDR3 protein: CASSQGQTGAGNTIYF
J gene: TRBJ1-3; V gene: TRBV11-2; clone size: once; D gene: -; CDR3 DNA: TGTGCCAGCAGCTTAGCCAGAGGTAGCTCTGGAAACACCATATATTTT; CDR3 protein: CASSLARGSSGNTIYF
J gene: TRBJ1-2; V gene: TRBV29-1; clone size: -; D gene: -; CDR3 DNA: TGCAGCGTTGAGCAGCGTAACTATGGCTACACCTTC; CDR3 protein: CSVEQRNYGYTF
J gene: TRBJ2-3; V gene: TRBV5-6; clone size: -; D gene: TRBD2; CDR3 DNA: TGTGCCAGCAGCCAAACGACTAGCTTCAACACAGATACGCAGTATTTT; CDR3 protein: CASSQTTSFNTDTQYF
J gene: TRBJ2-6; V gene: TRBV2; clone size: once; D gene: -; CDR3 DNA: TGTGCCAGCAGCCTGGGGCTGTCTGGGGCCAACGTCCTGACTTTC; CDR3 protein: CASSLGLSGANVLTF
J gene: TRBJ1-5; V gene: TRBV19; clone size: -; D gene: TRBD1; CDR3 DNA: TGTGCCAGTAGCATCGCGGGACAGGGCATTCAGCCCCAGCATTTT; CDR3 protein: CASSIAGQGIQPQHF
J gene: TRBJ1-1; V gene: TRBV10-1; clone size: -; D gene: -; CDR3 DNA: TGCGCCAGCAGGATAGGAGAGAACACTGAAGCTTTCTTT; CDR3 protein: CASRIGENTEAFF
J gene: TRBJ1-2; V gene: TRBV18; clone size: few; D gene: TRBD1; CDR3 DNA: TGTGCCAGCTCACAGGACAGGGATTCCTATGGCTACACCTTC; CDR3 protein: CASSQDRDSYGYTF
J gene: TRBJ2-5; V gene: TRBV19; clone size: -; D gene: TRBD2; CDR3 DNA: TGTGCCAGTAGTATGCGGGGGAAAGAGACCCAGTACTTC; CDR3 protein: CASSMRGKETQYF
J gene: TRBJ1-4; V gene: TRBV5-1; clone size: once; D gene: TRBD1; CDR3 DNA: TGCGCCAGCAGCCAGACAGGGATGGGTGAAAAACTGTTTTTT; CDR3 protein: CASSQTGMGEKLFF
J gene: TRBJ1-2; V gene: TRBV5-1; clone size: -; D gene: -; CDR3 DNA: TGCGCCAGCAGCTTTGTGGGTCCCCAGGGTGGCTACACCTTC; CDR3 protein: CASSFVGPQGGYTF